These T cell receptor beta chains were read from a single sample in a study of T cell responses to AZD1222 COVID-19 vaccine. Sequencing used immunoSEQ multiplex PCR; TCRdb keeps in-frame clones, though not all of them. Of around 150,000 clones listed, roughly nine tenths are singletons. Source: peripheral blood, taken 28 days after the second dose of the MenACWY control vaccine. Receptor source: an adult who received the MenACWY meningococcal vaccine as a control. Both conserved end residues are part of each CDR3. D genes are given only for firm matches. The size of a clone is reported for some rows only, either as once, few or many, or as a class for expanded clones.

CDR3 DNA: TGTGCCAGCAGCCCACGGGCGATCTCCTACGAGCAGTACTTC; CDR3 protein: CASSPRAISYEQYF; clone size: -; V gene: TRBV7-9; J gene: TRBJ2-7; D gene: -
CDR3 DNA: TGCGCCAGCAGCCAAGGAACTAGCGGGAGAAGGGATGAGCAGTTCTTC; CDR3 protein: CASSQGTSGRRDEQFF; clone size: -; V gene: TRBV4-3; J gene: TRBJ2-1; D gene: TRBD2
CDR3 DNA: TGCAGCGTTGGGTGGGCGTACGAGCAGTACTTC; CDR3 protein: CSVGWAYEQYF; clone size: -; V gene: TRBV29-1; J gene: TRBJ2-7; D gene: -
CDR3 DNA: TGTGCCAGCAGCTTAGATTCGGCAGGGGACGCCAAAAAACTGTTTTTT; CDR3 protein: CASSLDSAGDAKKLFF; clone size: -; V gene: TRBV7-2; J gene: TRBJ1-4; D gene: -
CDR3 DNA: TGTGCCAGCAGCTTAGTCCAGCGGGGGGGCAGTGGGGATACGCAGTATTTT; CDR3 protein: CASSLVQRGGSGDTQYF; clone size: -; V gene: TRBV13; J gene: TRBJ2-3; D gene: TRBD2
CDR3 DNA: TGTGCCTGGAGCCTAGGGTTGGGTAATGAAAAACTGTTTTTT; CDR3 protein: CAWSLGLGNEKLFF; clone size: -; V gene: TRBV30; J gene: TRBJ1-4; D gene: -
CDR3 DNA: TGTGCCAGCTCACCACTTGAGGGGACAGGCTCTGGAAACACCATATATTTT; CDR3 protein: CASSPLEGTGSGNTIYF; clone size: -; V gene: TRBV18; J gene: TRBJ1-3; D gene: TRBD1
CDR3 DNA: TGTGCCAGCCGACAGAGCTCCTACAATGAGCAGTTCTTC; CDR3 protein: CASRQSSYNEQFF; clone size: -; V gene: TRBV21-1; J gene: TRBJ2-1; D gene: -
CDR3 DNA: TGTGCCAGTAGTACCCGGGACGGTAATCAGCCCCAGCATTTT; CDR3 protein: CASSTRDGNQPQHF; clone size: -; V gene: TRBV19; J gene: TRBJ1-5; D gene: -
CDR3 DNA: TGTGCCAGCGGGGACAGGGTAGGTAGTCAGCCCCAGCATTTT; CDR3 protein: CASGDRVGSQPQHF; clone size: -; V gene: TRBV2; J gene: TRBJ1-5; D gene: TRBD1
CDR3 DNA: TGCGCCAGCAGCCAGATGGGGGCAGGTCTACCGGAAGAAAAACTGTTTTTT; CDR3 protein: CASSQMGAGLPEEKLFF; clone size: once; V gene: TRBV4-3; J gene: TRBJ1-4; D gene: -
CDR3 DNA: TGTGCCAGCAGCCCAGGACAGACTAATGAAAAACTGTTTTTT; CDR3 protein: CASSPGQTNEKLFF; clone size: -; V gene: TRBV6-5; J gene: TRBJ1-4; D gene: -
CDR3 DNA: TGTGCCAGCAGCAAATCTTTCGGGGACGTGGGGCCCCAGCATTTT; CDR3 protein: CASSKSFGDVGPQHF; clone size: -; V gene: TRBV7-2; J gene: TRBJ1-5; D gene: -
CDR3 DNA: TGTGCCAGCAGCGCAAACCGGGACAGCTATGGCTACACCTTC; CDR3 protein: CASSANRDSYGYTF; clone size: -; V gene: TRBV3-1/TRBV3-2; J gene: TRBJ1-2; D gene: TRBD1
CDR3 DNA: TGTGCCAGCCAGGGGTGGTCGTCCGGGGAGCTGTTTTTT; CDR3 protein: CASQGWSSGELFF; clone size: -; V gene: TRBV6-5; J gene: TRBJ2-2; D gene: -
CDR3 DNA: TGCGCCAGCAGCTTGGAAGGGCGTTTAATTCGGGGCTACACCTTC; CDR3 protein: CASSLEGRLIRGYTF; clone size: -; V gene: TRBV5-1; J gene: TRBJ1-2; D gene: -
CDR3 DNA: TGCGCCAGCAGCTTGGATTTAGCCGGAGAGACCCAGTACTTC; CDR3 protein: CASSLDLAGETQYF; clone size: -; V gene: TRBV5-1; J gene: TRBJ2-5; D gene: -
CDR3 DNA: TGTGCCAGCAGCTCCAGGAGGGATTCACCCCTCCACTTT; CDR3 protein: CASSSRRDSPLHF; clone size: -; V gene: TRBV5-8; J gene: TRBJ1-6; D gene: -
CDR3 DNA: TGCAGTCAAATTGCAGCCGATACGCAGTATTTT; CDR3 protein: CSQIAADTQYF; clone size: once; V gene: TRBV20-1; J gene: TRBJ2-3; D gene: -
CDR3 DNA: TGTGCCAGCAGCAGACTAGCGGGGGCGAACAATGAGCAGTTCTTC; CDR3 protein: CASSRLAGANNEQFF; clone size: -; V gene: TRBV9; J gene: TRBJ2-1; D gene: TRBD2
CDR3 DNA: TGTGCCAGCAGTAAAGGATGGCAGGGGGACACCGGGGAGCTGTTTTTT; CDR3 protein: CASSKGWQGDTGELFF; clone size: -; V gene: TRBV25-1; J gene: TRBJ2-2; D gene: TRBD1
CDR3 DNA: TGCAGCGTTGGGGGTGGCACTGAAGCTTTCTTT; CDR3 protein: CSVGGGTEAFF; clone size: -; V gene: TRBV29-1; J gene: TRBJ1-1; D gene: -
CDR3 DNA: TGTGCCAGCAGCTTGTTCGCGGGTGTCGGATATAGCAATCAGCCCCAGCATTTT; CDR3 protein: CASSLFAGVGYSNQPQHF; clone size: -; V gene: TRBV5-6; J gene: TRBJ1-5; D gene: -
CDR3 DNA: TGCGCCAGCAGCAGGGGACGGAACCTCTCTGGAAACACCATATATTTT; CDR3 protein: CASSRGRNLSGNTIYF; clone size: -; V gene: TRBV5-1; J gene: TRBJ1-3; D gene: -
CDR3 DNA: TGTGCCAGCACCCTCCCGCAGGGAGAAGGGCCCCAGCATTTT; CDR3 protein: CASTLPQGEGPQHF; clone size: -; V gene: TRBV28; J gene: TRBJ1-5; D gene: -
CDR3 DNA: TGTGCCAGCAGCCCCGACGGGGGCCTGGGAGGGCAGTACTTC; CDR3 protein: CASSPDGGLGGQYF; clone size: -; V gene: TRBV5-4; J gene: TRBJ2-7; D gene: -
CDR3 DNA: TGTGCCAGCAGTTACACAGGCAACCCCTATGGCTACACCTTC; CDR3 protein: CASSYTGNPYGYTF; clone size: -; V gene: TRBV27; J gene: TRBJ1-2; D gene: -
CDR3 DNA: TGTGCCAGCAGCTGGTGGGACTTCACTTACGAGCAGTACTTC; CDR3 protein: CASSWWDFTYEQYF; clone size: few; V gene: TRBV6-6; J gene: TRBJ2-7; D gene: -
CDR3 DNA: TGTGCCAGCAGTTACTATGGCGATACGCAGTATTTT; CDR3 protein: CASSYYGDTQYF; clone size: once; V gene: TRBV6-5; J gene: TRBJ2-3; D gene: -